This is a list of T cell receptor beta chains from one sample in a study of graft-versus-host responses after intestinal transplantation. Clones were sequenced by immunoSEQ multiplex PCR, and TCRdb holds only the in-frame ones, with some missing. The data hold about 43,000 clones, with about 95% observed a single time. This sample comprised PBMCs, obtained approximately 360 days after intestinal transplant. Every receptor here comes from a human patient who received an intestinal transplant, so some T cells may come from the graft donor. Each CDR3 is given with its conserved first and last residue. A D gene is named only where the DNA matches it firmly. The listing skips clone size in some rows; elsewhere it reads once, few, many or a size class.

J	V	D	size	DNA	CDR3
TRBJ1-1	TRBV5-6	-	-	TGTGCCAGCAGCTTTCGGGACACCGAAGCTTTCTTT	CASSFRDTEAFF
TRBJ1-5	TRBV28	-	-	TGTGCCAGCAGTCCCCCCAGTTATCAGCCCCAGCATTTT	CASSPPSYQPQHF
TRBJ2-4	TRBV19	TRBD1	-	TGTGCCAGTAGTCAACTACAGGGGGCCGCCAAAAACATTCAGTACTTC	CASSQLQGAAKNIQYF
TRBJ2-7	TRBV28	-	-	TGTGCCAGCAGTCCAAGACTTAACGAGCAGTACTTC	CASSPRLNEQYF
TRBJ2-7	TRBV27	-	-	TGTGCCAGCAGTCGGGCGTTGTCGACAGCATGGGACGAGCAGTACTTC	CASSRALSTAWDEQYF
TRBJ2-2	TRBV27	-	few	TGTGCCAGCAGTTTAGTTCCAGGGCAGCTGTTTTTT	CASSLVPGQLFF
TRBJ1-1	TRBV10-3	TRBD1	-	TGTGCCACCGAGGGACAGGTGAACACTGAAGCTTTCTTT	CATEGQVNTEAFF
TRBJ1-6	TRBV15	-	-	TGTGCCACCAGTGCGGGGGATAATTCACCCCTCCACTTT	CATSAGDNSPLHF
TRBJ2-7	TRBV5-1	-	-	TGCGCCAGCACCCCCGGGACTGCATCCTACGAGCAGTACTTC	CASTPGTASYEQYF
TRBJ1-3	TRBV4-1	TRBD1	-	TGCGCCAGCAGCCAAGGCCCCCAGGGGGCCTCTGGAAACACCATATATTTT	CASSQGPQGASGNTIYF
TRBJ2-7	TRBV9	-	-	TGTGCCAGCAACCTCCGGGGGCCTGGCGAGCAGTACTTC	CASNLRGPGEQYF
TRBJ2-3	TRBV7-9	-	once	TGTGCCAGCAGCTTATTATTAGCGGAGAGCACAGATACGCAGTATTTT	CASSLLLAESTDTQYF
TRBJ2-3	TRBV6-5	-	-	TGTGCCAGCAGCTCCGGACTGGACGCGCAGTATTTT	CASSSGLDAQYF
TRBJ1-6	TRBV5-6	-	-	TGTGCCAGCAGCTTCGGTAGACAGTTACGGGATTCACCCCTCCACTTT	CASSFGRQLRDSPLHF